A single sample is the source of the 30 T cell receptor beta chains below, sequenced in a study of OX40 agonist ivuxolimab in advanced cancers. Using immunoSEQ multiplex PCR, the repertoire was profiled, and TCRdb retains in-frame clones only, with some absent. The sample shows some 74,000 clones, approximately 90% of them seen only once. Sequences were derived from CD4+ or CD8+ T cells sorted from blood, sampled in a trial of the OX40 agonist ivuxolimab. The receptor set was obtained from an adult with an advanced solid tumor such as melanoma, head and neck, liver or kidney cancer.

This chain joins TRBV6-1 and TRBJ1-5; D is ambiguous. The CDR3 sequence is 13 residues long. CDR1 and CDR2 from the germline V gene are MNHNS and SASEGT. Deletions cut 8 bases from V and 0 bases from J, with 8 bases between. CDR3 region: CASVDYSNQPQHF. CDR3 DNA: TGTGCCAGCGTCGACTATAGCAATCAGCCCCAGCATTTT.

In this sample, this clone turned up once. V and J are TRBV4-1 and TRBJ2-3; 14 bases align to TRBD2. This CDR3 comprises 18 residues. Germline-derived CDR1 and CDR2 are MGHRA and YSYEKL. V lost 0 bases, J lost 7 bases, and 9 bases stayed unmatched. CDR3 in DNA: TGCGCCAGCAGCCAAGAGGCGACTAGCGGGGGGGCAGGGAATACGCAGTATTTT. Translated, it gives CASSQEATSGGAGNTQYF.

The chain is built from TRBV5-1 and TRBJ2-7; 10 bases agree with TRBD2. This CDR3 comprises 15 residues. Germline loops: CDR1 SGHRS, CDR2 YFSETQ. Trimming took 4 bases from V and 4 from J; bases not matched to a gene: 8. The CDR3 DNA reads TGCGCCAGCAGCGACCGCACTAGCGGGACGTACGAGCAGTACTTC. Translation: CASSDRTSGTYEQYF.

The V and J genes are TRBV7-9 and TRBJ1-4, with 11 nucleotides matching TRBD1. CDR1 SEHNR and CDR2 FQNEAQ come from the germline V gene (reference sequence). Trimming took 1 base from V and 7 from J; bases not matched to a gene: 2. The CDR3 sequence is 15 residues long. CDR3 protein: CASSLGDRGSEKLFF. CDR3 sequence (DNA): TGTGCCAGCAGCTTAGGGGACAGGGGGAGTGAAAAACTGTTTTTT.

The V gene is TRBV6-5, the J gene TRBJ2-2, with TRBD1 identical over 11 bases. Germline V lookup: CDR1 MNHEY, CDR2 SVGAGI. The ends lost 7 bases at V and 7 bases at J; junction bases unmatched: 5. The CDR3 runs 14 residues. The CDR3 DNA sequence: TGTGCCAGCAAGGGACAGGGGGTTGACGGGGAGCTGTTTTTT. Encoded protein: CASKGQGVDGELFF.

The rearrangement joins TRBV10-1 to TRBJ1-1, with D tentatively TRBD1 (5 bases). The CDR3 loop spans 15 amino acids. V was cut by 0 bases and J by 1 base, with 9 bases left in between. Per the germline V gene, CDR1 is WNHNN and CDR2 is SYGVQD (reference sequence). CDR3 region: CASSESVGGNTEAFF. As DNA, the CDR3 is TGCGCCAGCAGTGAGTCGGTGGGGGGGAACACTGAAGCTTTCTTT.

This rearrangement joins TRBV2 to TRBJ1-1; D is unclear. Trimming removed 8 bases at V and 1 base at J, with 11 bases between. Per germline, CDR1 SNHLY and CDR2 FYNNEI. The CDR3 is made up of 13 amino acids. The CDR3 DNA reads as TGTGCCAGCGCAAAAGGACGGAACACTGAAGCTTTCTTT. This gives the protein CASAKGRNTEAFF.

This clone occurred once. The chain combines TRBV29-1 with TRBJ2-1; D call uncertain. The CDR3 covers 12 residues. V was clipped by 6 bases and J by 9 bases, with 15 bases between them. Germline V gives CDR1 SQVTM, CDR2 ANQGSEA. The CDR3 protein is CSVSPGVFEQFF. The CDR3, as DNA: TGCAGCGTGTCACCTGGGGTTTTTGAGCAGTTCTTC.

The rearrangement uses TRBV23-1 and TRBJ2-2; weak D call: TRBD1 (5 bases). TRBV23-1 is placed among ORFs of uncertain function. V dropped 3 bases and J dropped 2 bases, with 10 bases sitting between them. CDR3 length: 15 residues. CDR3 DNA: TGCGCCAGCAGTCACTCCAGGGTAAACACCGGGGAGCTGTTTTTT. Protein product: CASSHSRVNTGELFF.

V and J are TRBV29-1 and TRBJ2-7, with D possibly being TRBD2 (5 bases). V was shortened by 4 bases and J by 7 bases, with 11 bases between the two germline ends. The germline V gene has CDR1 SQVTM and CDR2 ANQGSEA. This CDR3 has 11 residues. The CDR3 loop is CSVGAGGEQYF. The DNA for the CDR3 is TGCAGCGTTGGGGCCGGAGGTGAGCAGTACTTC.

The genes are TRBV30 and TRBJ2-2, with TRBD2 matching over 8 bases. Germline V lookup: CDR1 GTSNPN, CDR2 SVGIG (reference sequence). V lost 5 bases and J lost 7; bases outside the gene matches: 6. This CDR3 spans 13 amino acids. CDR3: CAWGQRGHGELFF. The CDR3 DNA follows: TGTGCCTGGGGTCAGCGGGGGCACGGGGAGCTGTTTTTT.

The genes are TRBV5-4 and TRBJ2-7; D might be TRBD2 (6 bases). Germline V lookup: CDR1 SGHNT, CDR2 YYREEE (reference sequence). The CDR3 runs to 13 residues. Trimming pared 6 bases from V and 1 base from J, leaving 11 bases between. The CDR3 spells CASTPAGSYEQYF. The CDR3 DNA reads TGTGCCAGCACCCCGGCGGGGTCCTACGAGCAGTACTTC.

A single count supports this clone. V usage is TRBV5-1 and J usage is TRBJ2-5, with a tentative D call TRBD2 (5 bases). Trimming left V 0 bases short and J 9 bases short, with 12 bases between. This CDR3 spans 13 amino acids. The germline CDR1 and CDR2 sequences are SGHRS and YFSETQ. The chain's CDR3 is CASSLGGSGAQYF. CDR3 in DNA: TGCGCCAGCAGCTTGGGCGGGTCCGGGGCCCAGTACTTC.

The chain recombines TRBV19 with TRBJ1-5; a possible D gene is TRBD1 (5 bases). Germline V gene lookup returns CDR1 LNHDA and CDR2 SQIVND (reference sequence). The CDR3 length is 14 residues. V lost 7 bases and J 2 bases, leaving 12 bases between the germline ends. CDR3: CASKAGIGNQPQHF. DNA of the CDR3: TGTGCCAGTAAGGCAGGGATCGGCAATCAGCCCCAGCATTTT.

This clone appeared a single time. The chain carries TRBV5-8 and TRBJ1-4; D perhaps matches TRBD1 (6 bases). The V end was cut by 4 bases, the J end by 4 bases, with 20 bases between. This CDR3 contains 17 residues. Per germline, CDR1 SGHTS and CDR2 YDEGEE. The CDR3 region is CASSPGGLQGFNEKLFF. The CDR3 bases are TGTGCCAGCAGCCCTGGGGGGCTACAGGGCTTTAATGAAAAACTGTTTTTT.

J is TRBJ2-3 and V is TRBV19; a possible D gene is TRBD2 (6 bases). The V gene lost 9 bases and the J gene lost 2 bases, with 12 bases spanning the gap. There are 13 residues in the CDR3. Germline assignment: CDR1 LNHDA and CDR2 SQIVND (reference sequence). This chain's CDR3 is CASGSGATDTQYF. In DNA form, the CDR3 reads TGTGCCAGCGGGAGTGGGGCCACAGATACGCAGTATTTT. Using reference TRBV19 and TRBJ2-3 for the parts outside the CDR3, the full variable domain is DGGITQSPKYLFRKEGQNVTLSCEQNLNHDAMYWYRQDPGQGLRLIYYSQIVNDFQKGDIAEGYSVSREKKESFPLTVTSAQKNPTAFYLCASGSGATDTQYFGPGTRLTVL.

The chain couples TRBV10-2 to TRBJ2-5, with 7 bases identical to TRBD2. V trimming: 7 bases; J trimming: 9 bases; junction bases outside the gene matches: 8. Germline values: CDR1 WSHSY, CDR2 SAAADI. This CDR3 is built from 12 residues. This chain's CDR3 is CASTSTSFPQYF. In DNA, the CDR3 is TGCGCCAGCACTTCGACTAGCTTTCCCCAGTACTTC.

The V and J genes are TRBV5-4 and TRBJ2-3, with D maybe TRBD1 (6 bases). Trimming removed 4 bases at V and 0 bases at J, with 24 bases between. The CDR3 totals 19 residues. Germline V gene lookup returns CDR1 SGHNT and CDR2 YYREEE (reference sequence). The CDR3 here is CASSQQGDKVGPSTDTQYF. In DNA form, the CDR3 reads TGTGCCAGCAGCCAACAGGGCGATAAAGTCGGTCCTAGCACAGATACGCAGTATTTT.

This chain links TRBV11-2 with TRBJ1-4; D not certain. Germline V lookup: CDR1 SGHAT, CDR2 FQNNGV. V lost 0 bases and J lost 6, with 14 bases in between. This CDR3 has 16 residues. The CDR3 spells CASSLDRWVTYEKLFF. The CDR3 DNA sequence: TGTGCCAGCAGCTTAGATCGCTGGGTTACGTATGAAAAACTGTTTTTT.

The count of this clone is one. The junction and the germline gene differ at one end; a read error may be behind it. This chain links TRBV28 with TRBJ1-4; 9 positions agree with TRBD1. The CDR3 loop spans 16 amino acids. The germline gives CDR1 MDHEN, CDR2 SYDVKM. This CDR3 reads CASSLSAFIQGARPYF. The DNA of the CDR3 is TGTGCCAGCAGTTTATCCGCCTTCATACAGGGGGCAAGGCCCTATTTT.

V and J are TRBV9 and TRBJ1-2; TRBD1 aligns across 9 bases. CDR1 is SGDLS, CDR2 YYNGEE, per germline. Trimming removed 3 bases from V and 6 bases from J; junction bases left unmatched: 12. The CDR3 has 16 residues. The CDR3 region has the DNA TGTGCCAGCAGCGAATACAGGGGGCGGAGGTCGGATGGCTACACCTTC. Protein: CASSEYRGRRSDGYTF.

The V call is TRBV5-1, the J call TRBJ2-2; D call uncertain. The CDR3 covers 16 residues. Germline CDR1 is SGHRS and CDR2 is YFSETQ. V lost 0 bases and J 3 bases, leaving 12 bases between the germline ends. The CDR3 DNA is TGCGCCAGCAGCTTGGAGGACGCGACATACACCGGGGAGCTGTTTTTT. This gives the protein CASSLEDATYTGELFF.

This rearrangement joins TRBV6-1 to TRBJ1-1; TRBD1 matches at 7 bases. Germline trimming cut 3 bases from V and 4 bases from J; bases unmatched to any gene: 8. This CDR3 contains 15 residues. Germline V lookup: CDR1 MNHNS, CDR2 SASEGT. In DNA form, the CDR3 reads TGTGCCAGCAGTGATGAACAGGGGAGTATCACTGAAGCTTTCTTT. This codes for CASSDEQGSITEAFF.

This clone was picked up one time. The chain couples TRBV18 to TRBJ2-3; perhaps TRBD2 as D (5 bases). The CDR3 consists of 15 residues. Germline CDR1 is KGHSH and CDR2 is LQKENI. V gave up 5 bases and J gave up 6 bases, with 18 bases separating them. In DNA form, the CDR3 reads TGTGCCAGCTCATCCACCGGGCCCCGGAGGGATACGCAGTATTTT. Amino acids: CASSSTGPRRDTQYF.

The chain joins TRBV5-1 to TRBJ2-7; TRBD2 matches at 7 bases. Germline V gene lookup returns CDR1 SGHRS and CDR2 YFSETQ. The CDR3 runs 14 residues. V shed 4 bases and J 6 bases; nucleotides not matched to a gene: 10. CDR3 sequence: CASSISGSSFEQYF. In DNA form, the CDR3 reads TGCGCCAGCAGCATTAGCGGGTCTAGCTTCGAGCAGTACTTC.

The chain recombines TRBV5-6 with TRBJ1-4; D remains unclear. V lost 1 base and J lost 4, with 8 bases in between. Germline values: CDR1 SGHDT, CDR2 YYEEEE. The CDR3 length is 14 residues. CDR3 nucleotides: TGTGCCAGCAGCTTGTGGGCGGTTAATGAAAAACTGTTTTTT. It translates to CASSLWAVNEKLFF. Using reference TRBV5-6 and TRBJ1-4 for the parts outside the CDR3, the full variable domain is DAGVTQSPTHLIKTRGQQVTLRCSPKSGHDTVSWYQQALGQGPQFIFQYYEEEERQRGNFPDRFSGHQFPNYSSELNVNALLLGDSALYLCASSLWAVNEKLFFGSGTQLSVL.

This sequence joins TRBV2 and TRBJ2-2; 12 bases agree with TRBD1. With 7 bases clipped from V and 7 bases from J, the junction kept 13 bases outside the gene matches. Germline lookup yields CDR1 SNHLY and CDR2 FYNNEI. The CDR3 covers 17 residues. The DNA of the CDR3 is TGTGCCAGCATAAAAAGTCCGGGACAGGGGGCTATCGGGGAGCTGTTTTTT. Encoded protein: CASIKSPGQGAIGELFF.

This chain connects TRBV20-1 to TRBJ2-3; D is undetermined. Germline CDR1 is DFQATT and CDR2 is SNEGSKA (reference sequence). This CDR3 has 10 amino acids. Trimming took off 5 bases at V and 6 bases at J, with 6 bases between the two ends. The CDR3 sequence: CSAFRDTQYF. DNA of the CDR3: TGCAGTGCTTTCAGGGATACGCAGTATTTT.

The rearrangement uses TRBV11-3 and TRBJ2-7, with unresolved D. With 4 bases removed from V and 3 bases from J, the gap between germline ends came to 7 bases. The CDR3 loop spans 12 amino acids. Germline assignment: CDR1 SGHNT and CDR2 YENEEA. In DNA, the CDR3 is TGTGCCAGCAGCTCACAGAGCTACGAGCAGTACTTC. As protein: CASSSQSYEQYF.

The chain recombines TRBV5-1 with TRBJ2-2; D is unresolved. The CDR3 runs 13 residues. Trimming cost V 2 bases and J 4 bases, with 6 bases left between them. From germline, CDR1 is SGHRS and CDR2 YFSETQ. The CDR3 nucleotides are TGCGCCAGCAGCTTACAGAGCACCGGGGAGCTGTTTTTT. Translating gives CASSLQSTGELFF.